The 21 T cell receptor beta chains in this list originate from one sample, sequenced in a study of tumor-infiltrating lymphocytes in primary liver carcinoma. Reverse transcription of about 0.5 ug total RNA with a constant-region primer produced TCR beta cDNA. Libraries of TCR beta came from three nested multiplex PCR rounds with slightly modified ARM-PCR. Use of TRBV1-TRBV30 forward primers with a C-beta reverse primer characterized the first two PCR rounds, which lasted roughly 11 cycles each. MiXCR was run by TCRdb on the multiplex PCR reads, yielding one entry per CDR3 protein. The table lists tens of thousands of distinct CDR3 sequences, over 65% of them singletons, with about a quarter in the top ten. Extraction of RNA together with DNA used about 18-31 mg of unsorted bulk tissue. The sample was liver tumor tissue from sampling region 3. Subset denoted: tumor region T3, left-lateral pole. These TCRs come from a man aged 35 to 55 with primary liver carcinoma and hepatitis B virus infection.

This clonotype came up many times. The chain is built from TRBV7-9 and TRBJ2-1; the match to TRBD2 covers 10 bases. This CDR3 has 14 amino acids. Trimming removed 0 bases from V and 8 bases from J; junction bases left unmatched: 1. CDR1 and CDR2 from the germline V gene are SEHNR and FQNEAQ (reference sequence). The CDR3 bases are TGTGCCAGCAGCTTAGCTCTAGCGGGAGATGAGCAGTTCTTC. Its protein product is CASSLALAGDEQFF.

This chain joins TRBV6-6 and TRBJ2-7; possible D gene TRBD2, 5 bases. Germline CDR1 reads MNHNY; CDR2 reads SVGAGI (reference sequence). Trimming stripped 10 bases from V and 9 bases from J, with 25 bases between. This CDR3 has 14 residues. CDR3 sequence: CANRPRTQVRGQYF. The CDR3 DNA follows: TGTGCCAACAGACCTAGGACCCAGGTCCGGGGGCAGTACTTC.

Concerning this clonotype itself: A single base separates this from a much larger clone, so it may be a read error. This sequence joins TRBV28 and TRBJ2-3; 9 bases are a match to TRBD2. V trimming: 6 bases; J trimming: 3 bases; junction bases outside the gene matches: 7. This CDR3 is built from 15 residues. CDR1 and CDR2 (germline): MDHEN, SYDVKM. As DNA, the CDR3 is TGTGCCAGCAGCCTGCGGGAGGGCCATACAGATACGCAGTATTTT. Protein product: CASSLREGHTDTQYF.

This chain joins TRBV11-2 and TRBJ2-2; 9 bases line up with TRBD2. V shed 5 bases and J 0 bases; nucleotides not matched to a gene: 7. The CDR3 spans 17 residues. CDR1 and CDR2 (germline): SGHAT, FQNNGV. CDR3 bases: TGTGCCAGCAGCGGGAGACTAGCGGAGCCGAACACCGGGGAGCTGTTTTTT. It is translated as CASSGRLAEPNTGELFF.

This clonotype was detected many times. This chain links TRBV12-2 with TRBJ2-1; TRBD1, as called in the table, went unchecked against the DNA. TRBV12-2 is marked as a pseudogene. The length of the CDR3 is 16 residues. Here the CDR3 reads CASRLDTPNRFNEQFF. The CDR3 bases are TGTGCAAGTCGCTTAGACACCCCCAACCGGTTCAATGAGCAGTTCTTC.

Notes on this clonotype: Without the conserved terminal phenylalanine or tryptophan, this CDR3 likely stems from a read error. The chain carries TRBV5-1 and TRBJ2-7, with D hard to call. The germline V gene has CDR1 SGHRS and CDR2 YFSETQ. The CDR3 is 12 amino acids. The ends were cut back, 0 bases at V and 7 bases at J, with 8 bases in the middle. The CDR3: CASSLVSDEQYL. CDR3 coding DNA: TGCGCCAGCAGCTTGGTCAGCGATGAGCAGTACTTA.

This clonotype was seen once. The J gene is TRBJ2-3, the V gene TRBV10-2; D perhaps matches TRBD2 (5 bases). V was clipped by 10 bases and J by 5 bases, with 22 bases between them. The CDR3 totals 15 residues. The germline gives CDR1 WSHSY, CDR2 SAAADI. CDR3 sequence (DNA): TGCGCCACTTCACGTGGACTTCCGTTGGTAGATACGCAGTATTTT. Protein product: CATSRGLPLVDTQYF.

The chain recombines TRBV12-3 or TRBV12-4 with TRBJ2-1; D gene uncertain. CDR3 length: 17 residues. V shed 0 bases and J shed 2 bases, with 14 bases lying between them. CDR3 residues: CASSLAHPSGPYNEQFF. As DNA, the CDR3 is TGTGCCAGCAGTTTAGCGCACCCCTCTGGACCCTACAATGAGCAGTTCTTC.

With regard to this clonotype: The junction shows a germline mismatch at one end, possibly a read error. The rearrangement joins TRBV11-2 to TRBJ2-5; 8 bases align to TRBD2. CDR1 SGHAT and CDR2 FQNNGV come from the germline V gene. The CDR3 sequence is 13 residues long. The CDR3 loop is CANGGGNQETQCF. CDR3 coding DNA: TGTGCCAACGGGGGGGGGAACCAAGAGACCCAGTGCTTC.

To note about this clonotype: The junction and the germline gene differ at one end; a read error may be behind it. V is TRBV11-2 and J is TRBJ2-7; 8 bases are shared with TRBD1. CDR1 is SGHAT and CDR2 is FQNNGV in the germline V gene. This CDR3 is built from 15 residues. Here the CDR3 reads CVGSLGAGTGYEQYF. For the CDR3, the DNA is TGTGTCGGCAGCTTAGGAGCCGGGACAGGTTACGAGCAGTACTTT.

On this clonotype: Compared with germline, one end of the junction differs, possibly owing to a read error. The J gene is TRBJ2-7, the V gene TRBV10-3; TRBD1 agrees at 10 bases. This CDR3 has 17 residues. Germline assignment: CDR1 ENHRY and CDR2 SYGVKD. The CDR3 coding sequence is TGTGTCATCAGTGCCCTTCCCCCGGGACAGGGGTTCCGCGAGGAGTACTTC. Protein sequence: CVISALPPGQGFREEYF.

The chain links TRBV4-1 to TRBJ2-1; D is undetermined. This CDR3 region has 16 residues. Germline CDR1 is MGHRA and CDR2 is YSYEKL. Trimming pared 5 bases from V and 7 bases from J, leaving 21 bases between. CDR3 region: CASSKMGPQAGNEQFF. For the CDR3, the DNA is TGCGCCAGCAGCAAGATGGGCCCGCAGGCTGGGAATGAGCAGTTCTTC.

A note on this clonotype: The CDR3 end shows no conserved phenylalanine or tryptophan, and so a read error is likely. This chain links TRBV6-1 with TRBJ2-1, with 14 bases aligning to TRBD2. V lost 1 base, J lost 5 bases, and 7 bases stayed unmatched. CDR3 size: 18 residues. Per germline, CDR1 MNHNS and CDR2 SASEGT. As DNA, the CDR3 is TGTGCCAGCAGTGAAGGTTATAGGGGACTAGCGGGAGACAATGAGCAGTTCATC. As protein: CASSEGYRGLAGDNEQFI.

Note on this clonotype: The junction departs from germline at one end; a sequencing error may be responsible. The rearrangement links TRBV12-3 or TRBV12-4 to TRBJ2-1; 14 positions match TRBD2. The CDR3 runs 16 residues. The CDR3 DNA reads as TGTGCCAGTAGCCCCTTCGGACTAGCGGGGGGCAATGTGCAGTTCTTC. This translates into CASSPFGLAGGNVQFF.

In regard to this clonotype: The junction departs from the called germline gene at one end, perhaps through a read error. V usage is TRBV28 and J usage is TRBJ2-7; D possibly uses TRBD1 or TRBD2 (6 bases each). From germline, CDR1 is MDHEN and CDR2 SYDVKM. The CDR3 totals 17 residues. The CDR3 protein is CARSLEEGDTLAYEQYF. The CDR3 DNA sequence: TGTGCCAGAAGTTTAGAGGAGGGGGACACTCTCGCCTACGAGCAGTACTTC.

With respect to this clonotype: The conserved final phenylalanine or tryptophan is absent from the CDR3, which likely points to a read error. J is TRBJ2-3 and V is TRBV4-1; TRBD2 is a possible D gene (6 bases). This CDR3 has 13 residues. The germline CDR1 and CDR2 sequences are MGHRA and YSYEKL. Trimming cost V 4 bases and J 2 bases, with 7 bases left between them. CDR3 loop: CASSPRDTDTQYL. The CDR3 coding sequence is TGCGCCAGCAGCCCGCGGGACACAGATACGCAGTATTTA.

The J gene is TRBJ2-2, the V gene TRBV4-1; TRBD2 aligns across 7 bases. CDR3 length equals 16 residues. Trimming took 5 bases from V and 5 from J; bases not matched to a gene: 11. Germline CDR1 reads MGHRA; CDR2 reads YSYEKL. In DNA form, the CDR3 reads TGCGCCAGCAGCGCCAATCGGGAGGTTCTGACCGGGGAGCTGTTTTTT. This translates into CASSANREVLTGELFF.

This clonotype showed up just a few times. A much larger clone lies a single base off, so this may be a read error. This chain links TRBV5-1 with TRBJ2-3; maybe TRBD2 (5 bases). CDR1 is SGHRS and CDR2 is YFSETQ in the germline V gene. The CDR3 totals 14 residues. V lost 3 bases, J lost 5 bases, and 13 bases lay in between. The CDR3, as DNA: TGCGCCAGCAGCTCGGGGATTACTGGAGATACGCAGTATTTT. Translation: CASSSGITGDTQYF.

About this clonotype: One junction end does not reproduce the germline sequence, and a read error may be involved. The chain is built from TRBV29-1 and TRBJ2-1; 9 bases line up with TRBD2. This CDR3 has 15 amino acids. Germline V gene lookup returns CDR1 SQVTM and CDR2 ANQGSEA. In nucleotides, the CDR3 is TGCGGCGTTGAAGATAGTAGCGGGGGACTGGATGAGCAGTTCTTC. This sequence encodes CGVEDSSGGLDEQFF.

The chain carries TRBV4-2 and TRBJ1-5; no clear D gene. CDR1 LGHNA and CDR2 YNFKEQ come from the germline V gene. This CDR3 is 14 amino acids long. The ends were cut back, 2 bases at V and 16 bases at J, with 21 bases in the middle. This CDR3 reads CASSQIETRQLQHF. The CDR3 DNA sequence: TGTGCCAGCAGCCAAATAGAGACGCGGCAGCTCCAACATTTT.

This clonotype turned up a few times. A read error may be the cause here, since a much bigger clone is one base away. V usage is TRBV10-2 and J usage is TRBJ1-5; D is uncertain. Between the trimmed V and J ends, which lost 4 bases and 6 bases, there was a span of 13 bases. Germline CDR1 and CDR2: WSHSY and SAAADI. The CDR3 spans 14 residues. Here the CDR3 reads CASSGSDSGQPQHF. CDR3 coding DNA: TGCGCCAGCAGTGGGTCCGACTCTGGTCAGCCCCAGCATTTT.